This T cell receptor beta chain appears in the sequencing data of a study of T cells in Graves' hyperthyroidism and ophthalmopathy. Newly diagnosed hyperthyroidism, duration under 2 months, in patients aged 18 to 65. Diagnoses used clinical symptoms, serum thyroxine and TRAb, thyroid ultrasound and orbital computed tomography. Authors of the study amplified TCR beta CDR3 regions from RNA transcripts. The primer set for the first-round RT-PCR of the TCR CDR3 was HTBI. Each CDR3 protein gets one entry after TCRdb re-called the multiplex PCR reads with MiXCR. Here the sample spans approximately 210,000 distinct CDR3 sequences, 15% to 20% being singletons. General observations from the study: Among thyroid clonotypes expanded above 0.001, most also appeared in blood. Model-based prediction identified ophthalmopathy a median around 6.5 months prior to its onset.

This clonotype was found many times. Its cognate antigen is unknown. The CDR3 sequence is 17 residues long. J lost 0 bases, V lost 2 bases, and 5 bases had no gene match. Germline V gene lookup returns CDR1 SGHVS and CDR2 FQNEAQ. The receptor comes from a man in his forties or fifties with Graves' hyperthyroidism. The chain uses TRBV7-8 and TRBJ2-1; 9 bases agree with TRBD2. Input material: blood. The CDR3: CASSLRTSVSSYNEQFF. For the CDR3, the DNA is TGTGCCAGCAGCTTACGGACTAGCGTCAGCTCCTACAATGAGCAGTTCTTC.